The 12 T cell receptor beta chains below were found in one sample sequenced in a study of blood T cell repertoires in COVID-19. Sequencing was performed with immunoSEQ multiplex PCR; in TCRdb, only in-frame clones are kept and a portion is missing. The repertoire consists of about 200,000 clones, with 94% occurring once and the leading ten covering about 0.76%. Sequencing was carried out using peripheral blood. These receptors were collected from a man younger than 45 with COVID-19, enrolled during active disease.

The V gene is TRBV27, the J gene TRBJ1-1; 8 bases map to TRBD1. With 7 bases clipped from V and 1 base from J, the junction kept 2 bases outside the gene matches. This CDR3 spans 13 amino acids. Germline CDR1 MNHEY, CDR2 SMNVEV (reference sequence). The CDR3 reads CASNGQGNTEAFF. As DNA, the CDR3 is TGTGCCAGCAACGGACAGGGGAACACTGAAGCTTTCTTT.

V gene TRBV6-6 combines with J gene TRBJ2-7; D remains ambiguous. The CDR3 is made up of 12 amino acids. Trimming pared 0 bases from V and 3 bases from J, leaving 3 bases between. Per germline, CDR1 MNHNY and CDR2 SVGAGI (reference sequence). The CDR3 loop reads CASSYSSYEQYF. CDR3 DNA sequence: TGTGCCAGCAGTTACTCCAGCTACGAGCAGTACTTC.

The chain links TRBV7-2 to TRBJ1-2; 12 bases line up with TRBD1. The length of the CDR3 is 15 residues. V was clipped by 3 bases and J by 2 bases; unmatched bases: 1. Per germline, CDR1 SGHTA and CDR2 FQGNSA. In nucleotides, the CDR3 is TGTGCCAGCAGCTTGGGGACAGGGGGCAACTATGGCTACACCTTC. This gives the protein CASSLGTGGNYGYTF.

With respect to this clone: The same CDR3 also results from other DNA sequences found in this sample. This rearrangement joins TRBV5-1 to TRBJ1-2, with 9 bases lining up with TRBD1. Unmatched junction bases numbered 0, after V lost 0 bases and J lost 6 bases. From germline, CDR1 is SGHRS and CDR2 YFSETQ. The CDR3 has 13 amino acids. The CDR3 protein is CASSLGQGDGYTF. CDR3 DNA: TGCGCCAGCAGCTTGGGACAGGGGGATGGCTACACCTTC. The variable domain in full, completed from reference TRBV5-1 and TRBJ1-2, reads KAGVTQTPRYLIKTRGQQVTLSCSPISGHRSVSWYQQTPGQGLQFLFEYFSETQRNKGNFPGRFSGRQFSNSRSEMNVSTLELGDSALYLCASSLGQGDGYTFGSGTRLTVV.

This sequence joins TRBV10-3 and TRBJ1-5, with TRBD1 as a possible D gene (6 bases). Looked up from germline, CDR1 is ENHRY and CDR2 is SYGVKD. Trimming left V 3 bases short and J 7 bases short, with 19 bases between. This CDR3 is 16 amino acids long. This CDR3 reads CAISEGQLGEGQPQHF. CDR3 nucleotide sequence: TGTGCCATCAGTGAAGGACAGTTGGGTGAGGGACAGCCCCAGCATTTT.

This clone was seen once. CDR3 nucleotide sequence: TGTGCCAGCAGTCCCACAGGGAATCAGCCCCAGCATTTT. Its translation: CASSPTGNQPQHF. The V and J genes are TRBV28 and TRBJ1-5; weak D call: TRBD1 (6 bases). The CDR3 spans 13 residues. Trimming pared 5 bases from V and 4 bases from J, leaving 9 bases between. Germline assignment: CDR1 MDHEN and CDR2 SYDVKM. The full variable domain, its missing parts supplied by reference TRBV28 and TRBJ1-5, is DVKVTQSSRYLVKRTGEKVFLECVQDMDHENMFWYRQDPGLGLRLIYFSYDVKMKEKGDIPEGYSVSREKKERFSLILESASTNQTSMYLCASSPTGNQPQHFGDGTRLSIL.

The rearrangement links TRBV25-1 to TRBJ1-2, with 9 nucleotides matching TRBD1. CDR3 length equals 14 residues. From germline, CDR1 is MGHDK and CDR2 SYGVNS. J was trimmed by 2 bases and V by 6 bases; bases with no gene match: 4. In DNA form, the CDR3 reads TGTGCCAGCAGGGGGGACAGGGCAAACTATGGCTACACCTTC. It codes for CASRGDRANYGYTF.

The gene calls are TRBV6-5 and TRBJ1-1; D not resolved. V was clipped by 7 bases and J by 3 bases, with 18 bases between them. Looked up from germline, CDR1 is MNHEY and CDR2 is SVGAGI. The CDR3 is made up of 15 amino acids. The CDR3 coding sequence is TGTGCCAGCACCCCGGGCAGGTCGAGGGACACTGAAGCTTTCTTT. Translating it yields CASTPGRSRDTEAFF.

J is TRBJ1-6 and V is TRBV7-3; 10 nucleotides match TRBD1. The CDR3 is 16 amino acids. CDR1 SGHTA and CDR2 FQGTGA come from the germline V gene. The V and J ends lost 5 bases and 13 bases, in that order; junction bases with no gene match: 14. This chain's CDR3 is CASSRQGALFPIPLHF. In DNA form, the CDR3 reads TGTGCCAGCAGCCGACAGGGGGCCCTTTTCCCCATCCCCCTCCACTTT.

V gene TRBV15 combines with J gene TRBJ1-5; tentatively, D is TRBD1 (6 bases). The CDR3 covers 15 residues. Germline CDR1 and CDR2: LNHNV and YYDKDF (reference sequence). The V gene lost 1 base and the J gene lost 6 bases, with 13 bases spanning the gap. The DNA for the CDR3 is TGTGCCACCAGCAGAGTGGGAGCAGGGGTTCAGCCCCAGCATTTT. It encodes CATSRVGAGVQPQHF.

V gene TRBV27 combines with J gene TRBJ2-7; 7 positions agree with TRBD1. J gave up 1 base and V 5 bases, and 11 bases lay outside the gene matches. The CDR3 loop spans 16 amino acids. Looked up from germline, CDR1 is MNHEY and CDR2 is SMNVEV (reference sequence). CDR3 residues: CASSPIQGVASYEQYF. The CDR3 nucleotides read TGTGCCAGCAGTCCGATCCAGGGGGTGGCTTCCTACGAGCAGTACTTC.

The V gene is TRBV6-5, the J gene TRBJ1-1; 8 nucleotides match TRBD1. The CDR3 contains 14 residues. With V trimmed by 6 bases and J by 0 bases, 3 bases remained unmatched. The germline V gene has CDR1 MNHEY and CDR2 SVGAGI. The CDR3 protein is CASRTGGMNTEAFF. CDR3 coding DNA: TGTGCCAGCAGAACAGGGGGAATGAACACTGAAGCTTTCTTT.